This T cell receptor (beta chain) came from a study of blood T cell repertoires in COVID-19. Authors' data handling: Reference gene primer amplification gave estimated nucleated cell counts. The data were produced by immunoSEQ multiplex PCR, yet TCRdb's version contains in-frame clones alone and is incomplete. V and J calls and clone size are given by that table; D and trimming were obtained from the DNA. There are tens of thousands of clones in the sample; roughly four fifths occur only once, and about 10% lies in the top ten. CDR3 length: 19 amino acids. Trimming took 5 bases from V and 5 from J, leaving 28 bases between them. Germline V CDR1 and CDR2: LNHDA, SQIVND (reference sequence).

The V gene is TRBV19, the J gene TRBJ1-5, with D hard to call. This TCR was recovered from a man aged 55 to 69 with acute or convalescent COVID-19. The source material was peripheral blood. The CDR3 reads CASSSTPGSTTLRHQPQHF. CDR3 nucleotides: TGTGCCAGTAGTTCCACCCCCGGGTCCACAACACTGAGACATCAGCCCCAGCATTTT.